A selection of T cell receptor beta chains follows, all from one sample in a study of shared clonotypes between healthy human individuals. Clones were sequenced by immunoSEQ multiplex PCR, and TCRdb holds only the in-frame ones, with some missing. The sample lists over 400,000 clones, roughly 95% occurring once. Sequenced material: naive CD4+ T cells sorted from blood. Receptors originate from a woman under 40 in good health. The CDR3 runs from the conserved cysteine through the conserved F or W. The order of the fields is J gene, clone size, V gene, CDR3 protein. Clone size is shown for a subset of rows, as once, few, many or a class of expanded clone.

>TRBJ1-1|.|TRBV10-3
CAISESSPADTEAFF
>TRBJ2-7|.|TRBV6-5
CASSRDGAYEQYF
>TRBJ1-4|.|TRBV28
CASSSDTPSRWKLFF
>TRBJ1-1|few|TRBV6-1
CASSFPLEAFF
>TRBJ2-7|.|TRBV27
CASSLFQGSYEQYF
>TRBJ1-5|.|TRBV28
CASSSPGPSNQPQHF
>TRBJ2-3|.|TRBV7-9
CASTIAGDTWYF
>TRBJ1-5|.|TRBV2
CASKGIGGASNQPQHF
>TRBJ1-2|.|TRBV29-1
CSAYTGTANYGYTF
>TRBJ2-4|.|TRBV6-1
CASSEIWRVKNIQYF
>TRBJ1-2|.|TRBV6-6
CASRPTGRGGYTF
>TRBJ2-1|.|TRBV7-8
CASSARASGSYNEQFF
>TRBJ1-2|once|TRBV5-1
CASSPETGPYYGYTF
>TRBJ1-5|.|TRBV7-8
CASSLAGGVGNQPQHF
>TRBJ2-7|.|TRBV19
CATAADYEQYF
>TRBJ2-1|.|TRBV19
CASSIGHRPGGGQFF
>TRBJ1-5|.|TRBV6-1
CASSEGWGTDYSNQPQHF
>TRBJ2-7|.|TRBV7-9
CASSPSRWTGAPYEQYF
>TRBJ2-7|.|TRBV6-5
CASSSTGTTSYEQYF
>TRBJ2-7|.|TRBV14
CASSRTGGHEQYF
>TRBJ1-2|.|TRBV7-2
CASSSDRGHYGYTF
>TRBJ2-7|.|TRBV7-2
CASSARETYEQYF
>TRBJ2-4|.|TRBV2
CASTHPTRDIQYF